The sequence of this T cell receptor (beta chain) was determined in a study of metastatic and nonmetastatic thyroid tumors. The overall study: Repertoire comparisons spanned blood and tumor or nodule tissue from malignant and benign thyroid patients.

No patient had received any treatment before thyroid surgery. The CDR3 is 14 residues long. Deletions cut 6 bases from V and 8 bases from J, with 15 bases between. From germline, CDR1 is KGHDR and CDR2 SFDVKD. As originally analysed: A distant-metastasis classifier for papillary thyroid cancer was built using CDR3 differences across clinicopathological groups. TCRdb re-called clones via MiXCR from the PCR reads. The V and J calls and clone size come from TCRdb's table, not from the authors' own analysis. The sample has 15,000 or so clones, about 13% seen once. Study-level results: In both blood and tumor samples, TCR beta diversity was reported significantly higher for malignant than benign nodules.

A note on this clone: Its antigen is undetermined.

This TCR came from a female donor with papillary thyroid cancer or a benign thyroid nodule (not recorded which). Some clones in this sample may be carry-over from other donors' samples. Sequencing input: blood. This sequence joins TRBV24-1 and TRBJ2-2; D tentatively reads TRBD1 or TRBD2 (5 bases each). CDR3 sequence: CATSFPGPGGELFF. The CDR3 nucleotides are TGTGCCACCAGTTTCCCAGGGCCGGGAGGGGAGCTGTTTTTT.